The 12 T cell receptor beta chains below come from one sample, sequenced in a study of T cells in narcolepsy. Repertoires were generated with immunoSEQ multiplex PCR, while TCRdb's copy carries only in-frame clones and drops some. The data hold about 10,000 clones, with more than 65% observed a single time. Sequenced: CD45RA- memory CD8+ T cells from PBMCs. These receptors all stem from a human donor with narcolepsy.

V gene TRBV7-9 combines with J gene TRBJ1-6; D is uncertain. CDR3 length equals 15 residues. CDR1 is SEHNR and CDR2 is FQNEAQ in the germline V gene (reference sequence). Trimming took off 5 bases at V and 2 bases at J, with 10 bases between the two ends. The CDR3, as DNA: TGTGCCAGCAGCCTGGGAGTTCCCTATAATTCACCCCTCCACTTT. Residues: CASSLGVPYNSPLHF.

The chain uses TRBV6-6 and TRBJ1-6; unclear D gene. The CDR3 length is 15 residues. V was clipped by 5 bases and J by 7 bases, with 15 bases between them. CDR1 is MNHNY, CDR2 SVGAGI, per germline (reference sequence). The DNA for the CDR3 is TGTGCCAGCAGTCTCTCTCCCTGGCCCAATTCACCCCTCCACTTT. It codes for CASSLSPWPNSPLHF.

This chain connects TRBV6-6 to TRBJ2-6; 8 bases are shared with TRBD1. The CDR3 is 15 residues long. J lost 3 bases, V lost 5 bases, and 3 bases had no gene match. In germline, CDR1 is MNHNY, CDR2 SVGAGI (reference sequence). The CDR3 DNA follows: TGTGCCAGCAGTAAACAGGGGGATGGGGCCAACGTCCTGACTTTC. It is translated as CASSKQGDGANVLTF.

Only a few counts were recorded for this clone. The CDR3 DNA reads as TGTGCCAGCAGTTTATCGGGCTTTTCGGGCCATGAGCAGTTCTTC. The encoded protein is CASSLSGFSGHEQFF. The gene calls are TRBV27 and TRBJ2-1; no clear D. The CDR3 runs to 15 residues. Between the trimmed V and J ends, which lost 0 bases and 8 bases, there was a span of 14 bases. Per germline, CDR1 MNHEY and CDR2 SMNVEV (reference sequence).

The chain is built from TRBV4-1 and TRBJ2-7; 11 nucleotides agree with TRBD2. The germline V gene has CDR1 MGHRA and CDR2 YSYEKL. Trimming at V came to 1 base and at J to 4 bases, leaving 0 bases not matched to a gene. CDR3 length equals 14 residues. CDR3 DNA sequence: TGCGCCAGCAGCCAAGGACTAGCGGGATACGAGCAGTACTTC. As protein: CASSQGLAGYEQYF.

This clone was recorded once. This rearrangement joins TRBV18 to TRBJ2-1, with TRBD1 as a possible D gene (6 bases). The V end lost 0 bases, the J end lost 5 bases, and 14 bases lay between the germline ends. Germline V gives CDR1 KGHSH, CDR2 LQKENI. The CDR3 contains 16 residues. DNA of the CDR3: TGTGCCAGCTCACCACCACAGGGAACCGCCCACAATGAGCAGTTCTTC. Its protein is CASSPPQGTAHNEQFF.

The chain uses TRBV6-5 and TRBJ1-1, with D possibly being TRBD1 (6 bases). The CDR3 length is 14 residues. V was pared by 7 bases and J by 6 bases, with 18 bases between. The germline gives CDR1 MNHEY, CDR2 SVGAGI. The CDR3 spells CASTGTSDFAEAFF. Written as DNA, the CDR3 is TGTGCCAGCACCGGGACATCGGACTTCGCTGAAGCTTTCTTT.

The genes are TRBV5-1 and TRBJ1-2; TRBD1 agrees at 8 bases. This CDR3 is 16 amino acids long. J gave up 6 bases and V 3 bases, and 13 bases lay outside the gene matches. Germline-derived CDR1 and CDR2 are SGHRS and YFSETQ. The CDR3: CASSYPAQGAEDGYTF. The CDR3 region has the DNA TGCGCCAGCAGCTACCCCGCCCAGGGGGCGGAAGATGGCTACACCTTC.

This chain connects TRBV5-4 to TRBJ1-1; 8 bases map to TRBD1. Germline V CDR1 and CDR2: SGHNT, YYREEE (reference sequence). This CDR3 contains 14 residues. V gave up 4 bases and J gave up 5 bases; unmatched junction bases: 7. The CDR3 sequence is CASSTDRGGTEAFF. CDR3 in DNA: TGTGCCAGCAGCACTGACAGGGGAGGTACTGAAGCTTTCTTT. The entire variable domain, with the rest obtained from reference TRBV5-4 and TRBJ1-1, is as follows: ETGVTQSPTHLIKTRGQQVTLRCSSQSGHNTVSWYQQALGQGPQFIFQYYREEENGRGNFPPRFSGLQFPNYSSELNVNALELDDSALYLCASSTDRGGTEAFFGQGTRLTVV.

The chain recombines TRBV7-9 with TRBJ2-7; TRBD2 matches at 9 bases. The CDR3 runs 14 residues. V dropped 5 bases and J dropped 5; count of bases not matched to a gene: 7. Germline loops: CDR1 SEHNR, CDR2 FQNEAQ (reference sequence). Here the CDR3 DNA reads TGTGCCAGCAGCCCACCCCTAGCGGGACACGAGCAGTACTTC. It encodes CASSPPLAGHEQYF.

The J gene is TRBJ2-1, the V gene TRBV5-1; 9 bases fit TRBD1. This CDR3 has 13 residues. Trimming took 5 bases from V and 4 from J; bases not matched to a gene: 1. CDR1 SGHRS and CDR2 YFSETQ come from the germline V gene. CDR3 nucleotide sequence: TGCGCCAGCAGAGACAGGGGGTACAATGAGCAGTTCTTC. Amino acids: CASRDRGYNEQFF. Based on the CDR3 plus reference TRBV5-1 and TRBJ2-1, the full variable domain is KAGVTQTPRYLIKTRGQQVTLSCSPISGHRSVSWYQQTPGQGLQFLFEYFSETQRNKGNFPGRFSGRQFSNSRSEMNVSTLELGDSALYLCASRDRGYNEQFFGPGTRLTVL.

CDR3 DNA: TGCGCCAGCAGCTCGAGAAAGGGAGATGAGCAGTTCTTC. Translating it yields CASSSRKGDEQFF. The chain joins TRBV5-1 to TRBJ2-1; D perhaps matches TRBD2 (5 bases). In germline, CDR1 is SGHRS, CDR2 YFSETQ. V was pared by 3 bases and J by 8 bases, with 12 bases between. The CDR3 sequence is 13 residues long. The full variable domain, its missing parts supplied by reference TRBV5-1 and TRBJ2-1, is KAGVTQTPRYLIKTRGQQVTLSCSPISGHRSVSWYQQTPGQGLQFLFEYFSETQRNKGNFPGRFSGRQFSNSRSEMNVSTLELGDSALYLCASSSRKGDEQFFGPGTRLTVL.